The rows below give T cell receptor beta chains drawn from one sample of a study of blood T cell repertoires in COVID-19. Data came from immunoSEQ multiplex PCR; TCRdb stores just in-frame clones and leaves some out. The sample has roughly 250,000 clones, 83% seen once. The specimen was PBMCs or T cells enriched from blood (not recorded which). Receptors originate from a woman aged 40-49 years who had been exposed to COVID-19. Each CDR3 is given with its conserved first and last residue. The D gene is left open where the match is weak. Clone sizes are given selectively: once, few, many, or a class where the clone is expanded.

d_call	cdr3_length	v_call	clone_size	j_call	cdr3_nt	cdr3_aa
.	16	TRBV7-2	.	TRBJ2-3	TGTGCCAGCAGCGGGCCGGGAGCCCCTCGTGGGGATACGCAGTATTTT	CASSGPGAPRGDTQYF
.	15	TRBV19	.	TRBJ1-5	TGTGCCAGTATAGATGGAGGGGCGGGCAATCAGCCCCAGCATTTT	CASIDGGAGNQPQHF
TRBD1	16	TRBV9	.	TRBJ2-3	TGTGCCAGCAGCGTAGGGGCAGGGGGCCGTGCAGATACGCAGTATTTT	CASSVGAGGRADTQYF
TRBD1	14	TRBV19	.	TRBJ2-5	TGTGCCAGTAGAGCGCAGGGGGCTAAAGAGACCCAGTACTTC	CASRAQGAKETQYF
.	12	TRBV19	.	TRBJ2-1	TGTGCCAGTAGTGCCAACTTCAATGAGCAGTTCTTC	CASSANFNEQFF
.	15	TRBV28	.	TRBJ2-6	TGTGCCAGCAGTCCCCCCGGGGCTGGGGCCAACGTCCTGACTTTC	CASSPPGAGANVLTF
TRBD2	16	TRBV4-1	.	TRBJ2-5	TGCGCCAGCAGCCAAGGTCCCGGGGGGGCCGAGGAGACCCAGTACTTC	CASSQGPGGAEETQYF
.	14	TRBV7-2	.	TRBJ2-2	TGTGCCAGCGTTGACTGGCCGGTCACCGGGGAGCTGTTTTTT	CASVDWPVTGELFF
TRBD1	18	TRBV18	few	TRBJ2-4	TGTGCCAGCTCCCTACAGGGGCCGGGAAACCCGCCAGGAAACATTCAGTACTTC	CASSLQGPGNPPGNIQYF
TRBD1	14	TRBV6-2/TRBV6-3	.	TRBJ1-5	TGTGCCAGCAGTTCGACAGGGGACAATCAGCCCCAGCATTTT	CASSSTGDNQPQHF
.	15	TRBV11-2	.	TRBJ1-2	TGTGCCAGCAGCTTGGGGCCCGGACAAATCTATGGCTACACCTTC	CASSLGPGQIYGYTF
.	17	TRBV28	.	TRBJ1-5	TGTGCCAGCAGTTTCGAAGGGCGTTTTGGGGGGAATCAGCCCCAGCATTTT	CASSFEGRFGGNQPQHF
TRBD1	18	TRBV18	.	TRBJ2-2	TGTGCCAGCTCACCACCGCAGGGGGCGACGGGGAACACCGGGGAGCTGTTTTTT	CASSPPQGATGNTGELFF
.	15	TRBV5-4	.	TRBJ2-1	TGTGCTTTCCTCCGCCGGGGGAGCCCCAAGAGTGAGCAGTTCTTC	CAFLRRGSPKSEQFF
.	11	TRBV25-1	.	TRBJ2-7	TGTGCCAGCAGTAGGACAGACGAGCAGTACTTC	CASSRTDEQYF
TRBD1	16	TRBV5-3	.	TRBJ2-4	TGTGCCAGAAGCTTGCCAGGGGGCGCGACAAAAAACATTCAGTACTTC	CARSLPGGATKNIQYF
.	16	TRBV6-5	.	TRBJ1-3	TGTGCCAGCAGTTACTCTGGGCAGGGGAACAGAAACACCATATATTTT	CASSYSGQGNRNTIYF
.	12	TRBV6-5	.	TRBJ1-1	TGTGCCAGCACTCCCAGGCCCACTGAAGCTTTCTTT	CASTPRPTEAFF
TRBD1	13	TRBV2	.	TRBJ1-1	TGTGCCAGTGTACAGGGGTCGAACACTGAAGCTTTCTTT	CASVQGSNTEAFF
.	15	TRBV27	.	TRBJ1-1	TGTGCCAGCAGGCAACAGGGTAATATGAACACTGAAGCTTTCTTT	CASRQQGNMNTEAFF
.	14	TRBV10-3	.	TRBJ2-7	TGTGCCACTAAAGGTGGGGGGACTTCCTACGAGCAGTACTTC	CATKGGGTSYEQYF
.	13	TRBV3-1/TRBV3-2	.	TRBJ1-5	TGTGCCAGCAGCCAAGATTTGGGCCAGCCCCAGCATTTT	CASSQDLGQPQHF
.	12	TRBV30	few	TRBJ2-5	TGTGCCTGGACCCAGATCCAAGAGACCCAGTACTTC	CAWTQIQETQYF
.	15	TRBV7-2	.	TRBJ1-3	TGTGCCAGCAGCTTAGTACAGGGATATGGAAACACCATATATTTT	CASSLVQGYGNTIYF
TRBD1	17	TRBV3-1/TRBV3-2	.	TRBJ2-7	TGTGCCAGCAGCCCTAACCCTTGGGGACAGAGCTCCTACGAGCAGTACTTC	CASSPNPWGQSSYEQYF
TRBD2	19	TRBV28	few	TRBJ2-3	TGTGCCAGCAGTCCTCGCGGGGCGGGGGGGATGACTAGCACAGATACGCAGTATTTT	CASSPRGAGGMTSTDTQYF
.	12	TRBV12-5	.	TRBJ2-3	TGTGCTAGTGGTCCCCCGGTAGATACGCAGTATTTT	CASGPPVDTQYF
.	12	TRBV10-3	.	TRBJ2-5	TGTGCCATCAGTGGGTCCGGGGAGACCCAGTACTTC	CAISGSGETQYF
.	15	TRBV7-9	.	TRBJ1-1	TGTGCCAGCAGCTTATCTGGCCCTGACATGACAAAAGCTTTCTTT	CASSLSGPDMTKAFF
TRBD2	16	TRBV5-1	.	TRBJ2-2	TGCGCCAGCAGCTTGGGGACTAGACCGAACACCGGGGAGCTGTTTTTT	CASSLGTRPNTGELFF
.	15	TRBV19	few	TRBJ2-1	TGTGCCAGTAGTATAGTATCTAGCGAATACAATGAGCAGTTCTTC	CASSIVSSEYNEQFF
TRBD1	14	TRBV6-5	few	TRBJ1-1	TGTGCCAGCAGGCCAGACAGGGGGAACACTGAAGCTTTCTTT	CASRPDRGNTEAFF
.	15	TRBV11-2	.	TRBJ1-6	TGTGCCAGCAGCCCCCGGCCAGGGGACAATTCACCCCTCCACTTT	CASSPRPGDNSPLHF
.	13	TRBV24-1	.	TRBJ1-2	TGTGCCACCACAACCGGGGTAAAGTATGGCTACACCTTC	CATTTGVKYGYTF
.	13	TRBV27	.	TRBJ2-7	TGTGCCAGCAGCCCGATTAGCTCCTACGAGCAGTACTTC	CASSPISSYEQYF
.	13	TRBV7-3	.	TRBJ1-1	TGTGCCAGCAGCCTTCAACAGAACACTGAAGCTTTCTTT	CASSLQQNTEAFF
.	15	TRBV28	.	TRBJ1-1	TGTGCCAGCAGTTTGGCGGCAGGGTCGTACACTGAAGCTTTCTTT	CASSLAAGSYTEAFF
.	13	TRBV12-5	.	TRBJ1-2	TGTGCTAGTGGTTTGGGGACAGACTATGGCTACACCTTC	CASGLGTDYGYTF
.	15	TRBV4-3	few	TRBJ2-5	TGCGCCAGCAGCCCGGCCAGGGGGGATCAAGAGACCCAGTACTTC	CASSPARGDQETQYF
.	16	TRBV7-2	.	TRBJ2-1	TGTGCCAGCAGCCCCCGATTCGGGGGGCCCTACAATGAGCAGTTCTTC	CASSPRFGGPYNEQFF
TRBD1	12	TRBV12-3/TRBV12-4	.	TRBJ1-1	TGTGCCAGCCGGACAGGGAACACTGAAGCTTTCTTT	CASRTGNTEAFF
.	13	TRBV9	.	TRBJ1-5	TGTGCCAGCAGCGCCTCTACGGATCAGCCCCAGCATTTT	CASSASTDQPQHF
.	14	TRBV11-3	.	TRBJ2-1	TGTGCCAGCAGCTTAGGCCCCTCAGGAAATGAGCAGTTCTTC	CASSLGPSGNEQFF
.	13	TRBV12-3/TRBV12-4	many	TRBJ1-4	TGTGCCAGCAGTTTTACTAGCGGTGAAAAACTGTTTTTT	CASSFTSGEKLFF
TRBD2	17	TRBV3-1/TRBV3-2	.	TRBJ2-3	TGTGCCAGCAGCCTCGAGGGGACTACCCCTAGCACAGATACGCAGTATTTT	CASSLEGTTPSTDTQYF
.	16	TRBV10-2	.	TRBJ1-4	TGCGCCAGCAGTGAAAAACCGGGGAGGGGTAATGAAAAACTGTTTTTT	CASSEKPGRGNEKLFF
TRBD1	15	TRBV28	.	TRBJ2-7	TGTGCCAGCAGTTTATACGGACAGGGGGCCCAGGAGCAGTACTTC	CASSLYGQGAQEQYF
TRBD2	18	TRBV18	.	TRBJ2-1	TGTGCCAGCTCACCACCTTTGACTAGCGGGGGGATCCACAATGAGCAGTTCTTC	CASSPPLTSGGIHNEQFF
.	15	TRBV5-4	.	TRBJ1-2	TGTGCCAGCAGCCCCACGACAGGATCTAACTATGGCTACACCTTC	CASSPTTGSNYGYTF
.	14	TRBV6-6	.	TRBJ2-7	TGTGCCAGCAGGCGAGGGGGGGGCCTGCGGGAGCAGTACTTC	CASRRGGGLREQYF
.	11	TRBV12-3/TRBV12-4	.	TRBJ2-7	TGTGCCAGCCAGAACACCTACGAGCAGTACTTC	CASQNTYEQYF